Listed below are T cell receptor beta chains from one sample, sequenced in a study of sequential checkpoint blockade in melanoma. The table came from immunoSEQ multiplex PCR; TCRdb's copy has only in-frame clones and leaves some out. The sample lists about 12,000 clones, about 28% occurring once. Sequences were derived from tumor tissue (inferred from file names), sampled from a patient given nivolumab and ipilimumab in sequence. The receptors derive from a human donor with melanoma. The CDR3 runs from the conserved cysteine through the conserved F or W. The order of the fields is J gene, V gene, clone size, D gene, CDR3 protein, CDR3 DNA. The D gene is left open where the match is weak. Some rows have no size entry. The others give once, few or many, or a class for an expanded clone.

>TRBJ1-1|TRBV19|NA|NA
CASSIDRVANTEAFF
TGTGCCAGTAGTATCGATCGGGTGGCGAACACTGAAGCTTTCTTT
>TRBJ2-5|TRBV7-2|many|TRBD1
CASETGVQETQYF
TGTGCCAGCGAGACAGGGGTCCAAGAGACCCAGTACTTC
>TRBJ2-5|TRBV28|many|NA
CASTDYQETQYF
TGTGCCAGCACCGACTACCAAGAGACCCAGTACTTC
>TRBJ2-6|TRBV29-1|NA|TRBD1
CSVWDRTPSGANVLTF
TGCAGCGTTTGGGACAGAACCCCCTCTGGGGCCAACGTCCTGACTTTC
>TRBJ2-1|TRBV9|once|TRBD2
CASSVEPAGGPTRQQFF
TGTGCCAGCAGCGTAGAGCCAGCGGGGGGTCCTACGAGACAGCAGTTCTTC
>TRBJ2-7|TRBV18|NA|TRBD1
CASSHRDSLPEQYF
TGTGCCAGCTCACACCGGGACAGTCTCCCCGAGCAGTACTTC
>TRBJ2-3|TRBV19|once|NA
CASSISIGDTQYF
TGTGCCAGTAGTATCTCCATTGGAGATACGCAGTATTTT
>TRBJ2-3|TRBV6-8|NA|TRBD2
CASSARPGLVWDTQYF
TGTGCCAGCAGTGCACGACCGGGACTAGTTTGGGATACGCAGTATTTT
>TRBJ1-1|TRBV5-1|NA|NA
CASSPKYWATEAFF
TGCGCCAGCAGCCCTAAATACTGGGCCACTGAAGCTTTCTTT
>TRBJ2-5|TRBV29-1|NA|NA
CSAWIFPGPLGHF
TGCAGCGCTTGGATTTTTCCTGGGCCCTTGGGGCACTTC
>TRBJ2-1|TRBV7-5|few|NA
CAVEIYGRGHNEQFF
TGTGCCGTCGAAATTTACGGGCGGGGGCACAATGAGCAGTTCTTC
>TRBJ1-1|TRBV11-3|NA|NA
CASSLFQGRNTEAFF
TGTGCCAGCAGCTTGTTCCAGGGACGTAACACTGAAGCTTTCTTT
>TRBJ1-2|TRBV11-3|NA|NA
CASSPTTHTVYGYTF
TGTGCCAGCAGCCCGACCACCCACACTGTTTATGGCTACACCTTC
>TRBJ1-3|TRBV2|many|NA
CASSGEISGNTIYF
TGTGCCAGCAGTGGAGAAATCTCTGGAAACACCATATATTTT
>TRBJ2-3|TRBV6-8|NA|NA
CASRGDNTDTQYF
TGTGCCAGCAGGGGGGACAACACAGATACGCAGTATTTT
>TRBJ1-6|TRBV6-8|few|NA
CASTLSGTHNSPLHF
TGTGCCAGCACCCTGTCCGGGACCCATAATTCACCCCTCCACTTT
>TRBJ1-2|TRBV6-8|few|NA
CASSYEGRTLYGYTF
TGTGCCAGCAGTTACGAGGGCAGGACTCTCTATGGCTACACCTTC